In its sample, the clone carrying this T cell receptor (beta chain) was seen a few times. Its antigen is unidentified. The data originate from a study of response to subunit inactivated influenza vaccine. Findings of the study overall: The study's authors posited that every seasonal influenza vaccination enlists few new T cells.

MiXCR, run by TCRdb on the RT-PCR reads, gives a single entry per CDR3 protein. This sample yields under 550,000 distinct CDR3 sequences, of which about 7.2% are seen a single time; around 12% belongs to the top ten. Between the trimmed V and J ends, which lost 6 bases and 0 bases, there was a span of 15 bases. The CDR3 is 14 residues long. Germline V gene lookup returns CDR1 SQVTM and CDR2 ANQGSEA. Sequenced material: PBMCs from blood, taken roughly 24 months after vaccination. The sequence was obtained from a man aged 45-69 years who received an inactivated influenza vaccine. The V gene is TRBV29-1, the J gene TRBJ2-7; D might be TRBD1 (6 bases). CDR3 sequence: CSVLKDRNSYEQYF. CDR3 sequence (DNA): TGCAGCGTCCTCAAGGACAGAAACTCCTACGAGCAGTACTTC.